These 15 T cell receptor beta chains share one sample of origin, sequenced in a study of blood T cell repertoires in COVID-19. The method was immunoSEQ multiplex PCR; TCRdb's version includes in-frame clones alone and lacks a portion of them. The profile shows about 70,000 clones, 70% to 90% of them singletons. The sequencing sample was made of peripheral blood. The origin of the receptors is a woman aged 55-70 years with acute or convalescent COVID-19.

The chain recombines TRBV5-1 with TRBJ1-5; the D gene is possibly TRBD1 (6 bases). The CDR3 runs 16 residues. The germline V gene encodes CDR1 SGHRS and CDR2 YFSETQ. The germline V and J ends were trimmed by 0 bases and 6 bases, with 16 bases remaining between them. The CDR3 DNA sequence: TGCGCCAGCAGCTTGGATCCAGGGGCTGCAGGTCAGCCCCAGCATTTT. Residues: CASSLDPGAAGQPQHF.

This chain uses TRBV30 with TRBJ2-7; D remains ambiguous. V shed 2 bases and J shed 3 bases, with 8 bases lying between them. This CDR3 has 12 amino acids. In germline, CDR1 is GTSNPN, CDR2 SVGIG (reference sequence). CDR3 residues: CAWSPQVYEQYF. The CDR3 DNA reads as TGTGCCTGGAGTCCTCAGGTCTACGAGCAGTACTTC. Based on the CDR3 plus reference TRBV30 and TRBJ2-7, the full variable domain is SQTIHQWPATLVQPVGSPLSLECTVEGTSNPNLYWYRQAAGRGLQLLFYSVGIGQISSEVPQNLSASRPQDRQFILSSKKLLLSDSGFYLCAWSPQVYEQYFGPGTRLTVT.

This clone was seen many times. This chain connects TRBV2 to TRBJ2-1; 8 bases fit TRBD2. The V segment lost 5 bases and the J segment 6 bases; nucleotides outside the gene matches: 9. Looked up from germline, CDR1 is SNHLY and CDR2 is FYNNEI. The CDR3 sequence is 15 residues long. The DNA of the CDR3 is TGTGCCAGCAGTCTGCTAGCGGGTGCCAGCAATGAGCAGTTCTTC. This gives the protein CASSLLAGASNEQFF.

The chain carries TRBV5-1 and TRBJ1-1; the D is unclear. With 7 bases removed from V and 0 bases from J, the gap between germline ends came to 10 bases. Germline V lookup: CDR1 SGHRS, CDR2 YFSETQ. The CDR3 extends over 13 amino acids. The DNA for the CDR3 is TGCGCCAGCCACCTCCTAGTGAACACTGAAGCTTTCTTT. Its protein product is CASHLLVNTEAFF.

The chain is built from TRBV28 and TRBJ1-3, with 12 positions matching TRBD1. The length of the CDR3 is 17 residues. The ends lost 5 bases at V and 3 bases at J; junction bases unmatched: 8. Germline V gene data show CDR1 as MDHEN and CDR2 as SYDVKM. CDR3 nucleotide sequence: TGTGCCAGCAGTCCGGCGGGACAGGGGGCGGTTGGAAACACCATATATTTT. This codes for CASSPAGQGAVGNTIYF.

This clone was seen a single time. The chain uses TRBV5-6 and TRBJ1-2; D call uncertain. From germline, CDR1 is SGHDT and CDR2 YYEEEE. The CDR3 is 12 residues long. Deletions cut 0 bases from V and 10 bases from J, with 10 bases between. CDR3 sequence reads: CASSLDRSLYTF. The CDR3 DNA reads TGTGCCAGCAGCTTGGACCGGAGCCTCTACACCTTC. The whole variable domain, remainder taken from reference TRBV5-6 and TRBJ1-2, is DAGVTQSPTHLIKTRGQQVTLRCSPKSGHDTVSWYQQALGQGPQFIFQYYEEEERQRGNFPDRFSGHQFPNYSSELNVNALLLGDSALYLCASSLDRSLYTFGSGTRLTVV.

This chain links TRBV19 with TRBJ2-7; 10 positions match TRBD1. The length of the CDR3 is 15 residues. The germline V gene has CDR1 LNHDA and CDR2 SQIVND (reference sequence). Germline trimming cut 5 bases from V and 4 bases from J; bases unmatched to any gene: 8. In DNA, the CDR3 is TGTGCCAGTAGTCAATGGACAGGGGGGATATACGAGCAGTACTTC. Protein product: CASSQWTGGIYEQYF. Full variable domain (outside the CDR3, taken from reference TRBV19 and TRBJ2-7): DGGITQSPKYLFRKEGQNVTLSCEQNLNHDAMYWYRQDPGQGLRLIYYSQIVNDFQKGDIAEGYSVSREKKESFPLTVTSAQKNPTAFYLCASSQWTGGIYEQYFGPGTRLTVT.

The V and J genes are TRBV3-1 (or the pseudogene TRBV3-2) and TRBJ1-1; the D gene is possibly TRBD1 (5 bases). The CDR3 loop spans 18 amino acids. Trimming took 4 bases from V and 0 from J, leaving 21 bases between them. CDR1 is LGHDT and CDR2 is YNNKEL in the germline V gene (reference sequence). The CDR3 DNA reads as TGTGCCAGCAGCCCCCGTCCCTCGGGACTGGCCCTGAACACTGAAGCTTTCTTT. It codes for CASSPRPSGLALNTEAFF.

This sequence joins TRBV7-2 and TRBJ1-3; 8 nucleotides align to TRBD1. The germline V gene encodes CDR1 SGHTA and CDR2 FQGNSA. Trimming at V came to 0 bases and at J to 4 bases, leaving 14 bases not matched to a gene. The length of the CDR3 is 19 residues. CDR3 coding DNA: TGTGCCAGCAGCTTAGCTGGTTCAGGGGGCAATCGGAGAGGAAACACCATATATTTT. Translated, it gives CASSLAGSGGNRRGNTIYF.

J is TRBJ1-6 and V is TRBV19; no firm D call. V was clipped by 7 bases and J by 4 bases, with 8 bases between them. CDR1 LNHDA and CDR2 SQIVND come from the germline V gene (reference sequence). The CDR3 totals 13 residues. CDR3 residues: CASKADYNSPLHF. CDR3 DNA: TGTGCCAGTAAGGCGGATTATAATTCACCCCTCCACTTT.

CDR3 amino acids: CASRPGPGEGYTF. The CDR3 coding sequence is TGTGCCAGCAGACCGGGACCGGGGGAGGGCTACACCTTC. This chain uses TRBV6-4 with TRBJ1-2, with D perhaps matching TRBD1 (5 bases). The CDR3 runs to 13 residues. The germline V and J ends were trimmed by 6 bases and 8 bases, with 16 bases remaining between them. In germline, CDR1 is MRHNA, CDR2 SNTAGT.

The CDR3 sequence: CASSVGTSGGGDTQYF. CDR3 DNA sequence: TGTGCCAGCAGCGTCGGGACTAGCGGGGGAGGAGATACGCAGTATTTT. The chain joins TRBV9 to TRBJ2-3, with 14 positions matching TRBD2. After removal of 2 bases from V and 5 bases from J, the junction contained 4 bases not matched to a gene. From germline, CDR1 is SGDLS and CDR2 YYNGEE. The CDR3 consists of 16 residues.

This chain joins TRBV28 and TRBJ1-4, with 8 positions matching TRBD1. This CDR3 has 13 amino acids. The V and J ends lost 6 bases and 7 bases, in that order; junction bases with no gene match: 4. The germline gives CDR1 MDHEN, CDR2 SYDVKM. This CDR3 is CASSPGQVEKLFF. The DNA for the CDR3 is TGTGCCAGCAGCCCGGGACAGGTTGAAAAACTGTTTTTT.

The chain couples TRBV27 to TRBJ1-1, with 7 bases aligning to TRBD1. CDR3 length: 20 amino acids. Trimming cost V 6 bases and J 3 bases; bases outside gene matches: 25. Germline CDR1 reads MNHEY; CDR2 reads SMNVEV (reference sequence). The CDR3 DNA reads as TGTGCCAGCAGCCTAATCCGACTATACCGGAAGGACAGGACGGACACTGAAGCTTTCTTT. It translates to CASSLIRLYRKDRTDTEAFF.

V usage is TRBV5-4 and J usage is TRBJ2-7; a possible D gene is TRBD1 (8 bases). Germline V gene data show CDR1 as SGHNT and CDR2 as YYREEE (reference sequence). Trimming removed 1 base from V and 4 bases from J, with 15 bases in between. This CDR3 comprises 15 residues. CDR3: CASSLSGTGRYEQYF. DNA for the CDR3: TGTGCCAGCAGCTTGAGCGGGACAGGCCGTTACGAGCAGTACTTC. Full variable domain (rest looked up from reference TRBV5-4 and TRBJ2-7): ETGVTQSPTHLIKTRGQQVTLRCSSQSGHNTVSWYQQALGQGPQFIFQYYREEENGRGNFPPRFSGLQFPNYSSELNVNALELDDSALYLCASSLSGTGRYEQYFGPGTRLTVT.